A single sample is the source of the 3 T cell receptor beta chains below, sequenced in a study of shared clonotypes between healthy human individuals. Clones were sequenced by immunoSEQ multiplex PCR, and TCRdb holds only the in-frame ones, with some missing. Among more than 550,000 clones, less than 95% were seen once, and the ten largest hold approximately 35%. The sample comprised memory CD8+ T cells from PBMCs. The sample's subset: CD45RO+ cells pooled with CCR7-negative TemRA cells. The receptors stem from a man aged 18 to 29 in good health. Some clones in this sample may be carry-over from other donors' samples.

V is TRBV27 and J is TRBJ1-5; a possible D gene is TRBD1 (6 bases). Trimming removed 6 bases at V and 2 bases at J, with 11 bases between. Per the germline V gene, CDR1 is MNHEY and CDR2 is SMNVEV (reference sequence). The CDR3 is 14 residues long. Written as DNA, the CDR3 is TGTGCCAGCAGAACCTACAGGGGCAATCAGCCCCAGCATTTT. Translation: CASRTYRGNQPQHF.

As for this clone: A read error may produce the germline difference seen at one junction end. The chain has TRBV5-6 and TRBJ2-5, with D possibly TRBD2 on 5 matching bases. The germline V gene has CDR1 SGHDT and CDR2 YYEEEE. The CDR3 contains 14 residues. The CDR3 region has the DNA TGTGCCAGCAGCTTTGGGAGACCCCAAGAGACCCGGTACTTC. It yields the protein CASSFGRPQETRYF.

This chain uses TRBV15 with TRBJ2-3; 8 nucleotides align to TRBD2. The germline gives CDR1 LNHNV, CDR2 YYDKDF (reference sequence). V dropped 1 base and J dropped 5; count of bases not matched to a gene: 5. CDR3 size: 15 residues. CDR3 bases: TGTGCCACCAGCAGAGGGGGTAGCGGGATAGATACGCAGTATTTT. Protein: CATSRGGSGIDTQYF.